These 12 T cell receptor beta chains were sequenced from one sample in a study of shared clonotypes between healthy human individuals (dated by TCRdb to 2020 to 2022). The receptor library was made with the immunoSEQ multiplex PCR assay. TCRdb mirrors the immuneACCESS table, restricted to in-frame sequences. Some clones are absent from its copies; in checked studies, under half trace to an unresolved V gene, and the reason for the others is unknown. The sample yields about 1 million clones; 65% to 80% were counted once. The ten top clones hold approximately 1.5% of the sample. Material for sequencing was memory CD4+ T cells sorted from blood. The cell subset or site label here, explained by the study, means: CD45RA-negative fraction. These receptors were obtained from a man aged 18 to 30 in good health.

On this clone itself: Other DNA sequences in this sample translate to the same CDR3. This rearrangement joins TRBV5-4 to TRBJ1-1; weak D call: TRBD1 (6 bases). Looked up from germline, CDR1 is SGHNT and CDR2 is YYREEE (reference sequence). Trimming removed 0 bases from V and 1 base from J, with 10 bases in between. The CDR3 has 15 amino acids. The DNA for the CDR3 is TGTGCCAGCAGCTTGGGCGGGGGCAGGAACACTGAAGCTTTCTTT. It codes for CASSLGGGRNTEAFF.

In regard to this clone: One junction end disagrees with the germline gene, perhaps due to a read error. The chain carries TRBV7-7 and TRBJ2-3, with D maybe TRBD2 (6 bases). This CDR3 has 15 amino acids. Looked up from germline, CDR1 is SSHAT and CDR2 is FNYEAQ (reference sequence). Here the CDR3 DNA reads TGTGCTAGCAGCTTGTTTGCGGGGCCGACAGATACGCAGTATTTT. It codes for CASSLFAGPTDTQYF.

The chain is built from TRBV7-9 and TRBJ1-1; D uncertain. Germline V gene data show CDR1 as SEHNR and CDR2 as FQNEAQ (reference sequence). V was cut by 8 bases and J by 1 base, with 5 bases left in between. The CDR3 contains 11 residues. CDR3 in amino acids: CASLQNTEAFF. The CDR3 DNA follows: TGTGCCAGCCTCCAGAACACTGAAGCTTTCTTT.

This chain uses TRBV7-8 with TRBJ1-2; no firm D call. Germline V gene sequence: CDR1 SGHVS, CDR2 FQNEAQ. Between the trimmed V and J ends, which lost 4 bases and 3 bases, there was a span of 15 bases. This CDR3 has 15 residues. In nucleotides, the CDR3 is TGTGCCAGCAGCTCAAGACATACAGAGGACTATGGCTACACCTTC. This translates into CASSSRHTEDYGYTF.

The chain links TRBV6-5 to TRBJ2-7; 7 bases align to TRBD1. CDR1 and CDR2 from the germline V gene are MNHEY and SVGAGI. V gave up 0 bases and J gave up 2 bases; unmatched junction bases: 1. The CDR3 is 14 residues long. The CDR3: CASSYSTGTYEQYF. The CDR3 DNA is TGTGCCAGCAGTTACTCGACAGGGACCTACGAGCAGTACTTC.

A single count supports this clone. The chain has TRBV27 and TRBJ2-3; D is perhaps TRBD2 (5 bases). CDR1 MNHEY and CDR2 SMNVEV come from the germline V gene (reference sequence). Trimming took off 3 bases at V and 2 bases at J, with 12 bases between the two ends. This CDR3 region has 15 residues. The CDR3 DNA is TGTGCCAGCAGTTTGAGGGCAGACCACACAGATACGCAGTATTTT. Residues: CASSLRADHTDTQYF.

This rearrangement joins TRBV30 to TRBJ1-4; TRBD1 agrees at 12 bases. CDR1 and CDR2 from the germline V gene are GTSNPN and SVGIG (reference sequence). This CDR3 contains 15 residues. With V trimmed by 1 base and J by 7 bases, 4 bases remained unmatched. This CDR3 reads CAWSGPGQGAEKLFF. The CDR3 coding sequence is TGTGCCTGGAGTGGACCGGGACAGGGGGCTGAAAAACTGTTTTTT.

The chain couples TRBV15 to TRBJ2-2; the match to TRBD1 covers 9 bases. The CDR3 consists of 16 residues. Per the germline V gene, CDR1 is LNHNV and CDR2 is YYDKDF (reference sequence). J lost 4 bases, V lost 1 base, and 4 bases had no gene match. CDR3 sequence (DNA): TGTGCCACCAGCAGAGGCGGGACAGGGACCACCGGGGAGCTGTTTTTT. Translation: CATSRGGTGTTGELFF.

This chain uses TRBV7-9 with TRBJ2-3, with TRBD2 identical over 11 bases. The ends lost 2 bases at V and 4 bases at J; junction bases unmatched: 5. The germline gives CDR1 SEHNR, CDR2 FQNEAQ (reference sequence). The length of the CDR3 is 16 residues. Here the CDR3 DNA reads TGTGCCAGCAGCTTACTAGCGGGAGGTGGCGCAGATACGCAGTATTTT. Translated, it gives CASSLLAGGGADTQYF.

The CDR3 nucleotides are TGTGCCAGCAGTCTCCTAGCGGGAGTGAGTGAGCAGTACTTC. This codes for CASSLLAGVSEQYF. This rearrangement joins TRBV6-1 to TRBJ2-7, with 10 bases matching TRBD2. Germline CDR1 reads MNHNS; CDR2 reads SASEGT. There are 14 residues in the CDR3. V lost 5 bases to trimming and J lost 7 bases; unmatched junction nucleotides: 8.

The chain joins TRBV11-1 to TRBJ2-3, with D uncertain. Germline V lookup: CDR1 SGHAT, CDR2 FQDESV (reference sequence). The CDR3 contains 13 residues. V was shortened by 2 bases and J by 4 bases, with 7 bases between the two germline ends. In DNA form, the CDR3 reads TGTGCCAGCAGCTTATTCAGCGCAGATACGCAGTATTTT. Protein sequence: CASSLFSADTQYF.

The table lists this clone with many counts. The chain uses TRBV27 and TRBJ2-7, with a possible D match to TRBD1 (5 bases). Germline V gene sequence: CDR1 MNHEY, CDR2 SMNVEV (reference sequence). V lost 1 base to trimming and J lost 2 bases, with 9 bases between them. The CDR3 loop spans 14 amino acids. The CDR3 nucleotides read TGTGCCAGCAGTTTATACGACAGCCCCTACGAGCAGTACTTC. This encodes CASSLYDSPYEQYF.